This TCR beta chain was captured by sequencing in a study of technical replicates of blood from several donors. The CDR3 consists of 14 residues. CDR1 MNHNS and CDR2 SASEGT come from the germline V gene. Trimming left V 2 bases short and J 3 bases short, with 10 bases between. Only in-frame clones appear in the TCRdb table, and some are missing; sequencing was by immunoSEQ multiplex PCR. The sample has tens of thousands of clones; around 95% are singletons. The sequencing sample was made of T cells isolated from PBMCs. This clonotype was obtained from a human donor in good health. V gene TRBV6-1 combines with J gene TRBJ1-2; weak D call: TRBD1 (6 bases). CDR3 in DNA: TGTGCCAGCAGTGAACTGAACAGGGACTATGGCTACACCTTC. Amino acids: CASSELNRDYGYTF.